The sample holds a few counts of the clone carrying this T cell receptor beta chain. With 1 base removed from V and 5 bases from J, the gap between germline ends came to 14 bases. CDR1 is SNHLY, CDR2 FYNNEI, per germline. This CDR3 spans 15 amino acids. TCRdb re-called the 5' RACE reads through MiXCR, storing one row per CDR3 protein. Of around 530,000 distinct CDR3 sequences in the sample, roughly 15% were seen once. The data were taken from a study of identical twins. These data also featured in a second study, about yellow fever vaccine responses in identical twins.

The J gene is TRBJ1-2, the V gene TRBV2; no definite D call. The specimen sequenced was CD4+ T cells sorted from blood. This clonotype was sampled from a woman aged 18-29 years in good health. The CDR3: CASSEEAAASYGYTF. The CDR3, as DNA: TGTGCCAGCAGTGAAGAGGCAGCGGCTAGTTATGGCTACACCTTC.